The T cell receptor (beta chain) described here comes from a study of blood T cell repertoires in COVID-19. Sequencing was performed with immunoSEQ multiplex PCR; in TCRdb, only in-frame clones are kept and a portion is missing. In the table there are more than 150,000 clones, approximately 80% of which are singletons. This clone was seen once. V lost 5 bases to trimming and J lost 8 bases; unmatched junction nucleotides: 6. Germline values: CDR1 WSHSY, CDR2 SAAADI. The CDR3 is 14 residues long. Across about two dozen US areas, participants ranged in age from roughly 18 to 95 years. This TCR was recovered from a man aged 50 or older who had recovered from COVID-19. Specimen: PBMCs or T cells enriched from blood (not recorded which). This rearrangement joins TRBV10-2 to TRBJ1-4; 9 bases are a match to TRBD1. In DNA, the CDR3 is TGCGCCAGCAGTCTACAGGGGGCTGAGGAAAAACTGTTTTTT. Amino acids: CASSLQGAEEKLFF.